This TCR beta chain stems from a study of blood T cell repertoires in COVID-19. This CDR3 has 13 amino acids. Trimming shortened V by 6 bases and J by 6 bases, and 12 bases separated the two germline ends. Profiled with immunoSEQ multiplex PCR; TCRdb holds only in-frame clones, not every one. Of approximately 200,000 clones detected, about four fifths appear once; the ten largest clones hold about 7.8%. This receptor was obtained from a woman aged 80 or older with COVID-19, enrolled during active disease. Sequenced: peripheral blood. The rearrangement links TRBV12-3 or TRBV12-4 to TRBJ1-5; D ambiguous. The CDR3 DNA reads TGTGCCAGCAGCCCAGCTTCGGGTCAGCCCCAGCATTTT. This codes for CASSPASGQPQHF.